What follows are 27 T cell receptor beta chains derived from one specimen sequenced in a study of T cell repertoires in cytomegalovirus infection. TCRdb recomputed calls from the reads with MiXCR, one row per CDR3 protein. The sample yields tens of thousands of distinct CDR3 sequences, roughly 22% seen once. No antigen has been identified for these receptors. Sequences were derived from CD8+ T cells from cultured PBMCs, sampled from culture after CMV antigen stimulation. The source is a human donor in good health (CMV status not recorded). Some clones in this sample may be carry-over from other donors' samples.

The chain couples TRBV7-2 to TRBJ2-4, with no clear D. The CDR3 extends over 16 amino acids. CDR1 SGHTA and CDR2 FQGNSA come from the germline V gene. Deletions cut 5 bases from V and 1 base from J, with 15 bases between. This CDR3 reads CASSPAETEAKNIQYF. The CDR3 nucleotides read TGTGCCAGCAGCCCCGCGGAAACCGAGGCCAAAAACATTCAGTACTTC.

This sequence joins TRBV27 and TRBJ1-6, with a weak D call TRBD1 (6 bases). The CDR3 spans 14 residues. V gave up 6 bases and J gave up 7 bases, with 13 bases separating them. Germline CDR1 and CDR2: MNHEY and SMNVEV (reference sequence). The CDR3: CASRPGTTNSPLHF. In DNA form, the CDR3 reads TGTGCCAGCAGACCCGGGACAACAAATTCACCCCTCCACTTT.

This clonotype was recorded a few times. This chain connects TRBV7-8 to TRBJ2-5; the match to TRBD1 covers 8 bases. There are 16 residues in the CDR3. V dropped 4 bases and J dropped 5; count of bases not matched to a gene: 12. The germline CDR1 and CDR2 sequences are SGHVS and FQNEAQ. CDR3 residues: CASSSSPLTGVETQYF. CDR3 in DNA: TGTGCCAGCAGCTCCAGCCCATTGACAGGGGTTGAGACCCAGTACTTC.

The chain links TRBV7-2 to TRBJ1-2; no reliable D call. The CDR3 is 11 residues long. CDR1 and CDR2 (germline): SGHTA, FQGNSA. The V and J ends lost 4 bases and 8 bases respectively, with 8 bases between them. CDR3 sequence: CASSSYSGYTF. The CDR3 region has the DNA TGTGCCAGCAGCTCCTACAGCGGCTACACCTTC.

The J gene is TRBJ2-1, the V gene TRBV12-3 or TRBV12-4; tentatively, D is TRBD1 (5 bases). The CDR3 is made up of 15 amino acids. Trimming removed 1 base from V and 8 bases from J, with 15 bases in between. CDR3 loop: CASSLVGRDGDEQFF. CDR3 coding DNA: TGTGCCAGCAGTTTAGTTGGCAGGGATGGCGATGAGCAGTTCTTC.

This clonotype was seen only a few times. The DNA for the CDR3 is TGTGCCAGCAGTCCCTTTGCCAGGAACACTGAAGCTTTCTTT. Translating gives CASSPFARNTEAFF. V is TRBV12-3 or TRBV12-4 and J is TRBJ1-1; no clear D. Trimming removed 5 bases from V and 1 base from J, with 11 bases in between. This CDR3 contains 14 residues.

The chain joins TRBV27 to TRBJ2-5; D gene uncertain. The CDR3 sequence is 12 residues long. Trimming removed 1 base at V and 2 bases at J, with 2 bases between. Germline V gene sequence: CDR1 MNHEY, CDR2 SMNVEV (reference sequence). CDR3 DNA: TGTGCCAGCAGTTTATTTCAAGAGACCCAGTACTTC. This gives the protein CASSLFQETQYF.

The V gene is TRBV7-6, the J gene TRBJ2-7; no firm D call. Trimming removed 11 bases at V and 7 bases at J, with 18 bases between. This CDR3 is 12 amino acids long. Germline lookup yields CDR1 SGHVS and CDR2 FNYEAQ. The CDR3 DNA sequence: TGTGCCCACAACCCTCCTGGGTTGGAGCAGTACTTC. Its translation is CAHNPPGLEQYF.

This clonotype was counted a few times. The chain carries TRBV7-8 and TRBJ2-3; 8 bases map to TRBD1. There are 14 residues in the CDR3. Germline V gene sequence: CDR1 SGHVS, CDR2 FQNEAQ. V lost 5 bases to trimming and J lost 4 bases; unmatched junction nucleotides: 5. Written as DNA, the CDR3 is TGTGCCAGCAGCACAGACAGGGGACCAGATACGCAGTATTTT. This codes for CASSTDRGPDTQYF.

The table lists this clonotype with a few counts. The chain joins TRBV20-1 to TRBJ2-1; no reliable D call. The germline V gene has CDR1 DFQATT and CDR2 SNEGSKA (reference sequence). CDR3 length: 15 amino acids. V lost 0 bases and J lost 2, with 11 bases in between. The CDR3 is CSARDLITPYNEQFF. In DNA form, the CDR3 reads TGCAGTGCTAGAGATTTGATTACCCCCTACAATGAGCAGTTCTTC.

The CDR3 sequence is CASSFAGGGYEQYF. The CDR3, as DNA: TGTGCCAGCAGCTTTGCGGGAGGGGGCTACGAGCAGTACTTC. This chain links TRBV7-2 with TRBJ2-7, with 9 bases aligning to TRBD2. Germline assignment: CDR1 SGHTA and CDR2 FQGNSA. The CDR3 has 14 residues. V shed 3 bases, J shed 3 bases, and the junction held 3 bases outside the gene matches.

This chain connects TRBV28 to TRBJ1-1, with 7 positions matching TRBD1. The CDR3 contains 15 residues. Germline V gives CDR1 MDHEN, CDR2 SYDVKM. V lost 1 base, J lost 5 bases, and 7 bases stayed unmatched. The CDR3 here is CASSLSVTGWTEAFF. CDR3 DNA: TGTGCCAGCAGTTTATCCGTGACAGGGTGGACTGAAGCTTTCTTT.

This clonotype was recorded a few times. The V and J genes are TRBV24-1 and TRBJ2-7, with D possibly being TRBD2 (5 bases). This CDR3 contains 13 residues. With 9 bases removed from V and 0 bases from J, the gap between germline ends came to 11 bases. In germline, CDR1 is KGHDR, CDR2 SFDVKD. CDR3 loop: CATASGSSYEQYF. CDR3 DNA sequence: TGTGCCACCGCCTCGGGGAGCTCCTACGAGCAGTACTTC.

The chain uses TRBV7-9 and TRBJ2-5; possibly TRBD1 or TRBD2 for D (5 bases each). The CDR3 has 15 amino acids. In germline, CDR1 is SEHNR, CDR2 FQNEAQ (reference sequence). The V end lost 1 base, the J end lost 2 bases, and 11 bases lay between the germline ends. The CDR3 loop reads CASSLGRDPQETQYF. DNA of the CDR3: TGTGCCAGCAGCTTAGGACGGGACCCACAAGAGACCCAGTACTTC.

This clonotype was detected a few times. The chain employs TRBV7-2 and TRBJ2-5; D unresolved. V was cut by 1 base and J by 2 bases, with 8 bases left in between. There are 14 residues in the CDR3. Per the germline V gene, CDR1 is SGHTA and CDR2 is FQGNSA. CDR3 DNA sequence: TGTGCCAGCAGCTTAGTGGTACCTCAAGAGACCCAGTACTTC. Translating gives CASSLVVPQETQYF. Supplemented by reference TRBV7-2 and TRBJ2-5, the full variable domain reads GAGVSQSPSNKVTEKGKDVELRCDPISGHTALYWYRQSLGQGLEFLIYFQGNSAPDKSGLPSDRFSAERTGGSVSTLTIQRTQQEDSAVYLCASSLVVPQETQYFGPGTRLLVL.

This clonotype was counted at least ten times. The chain is built from TRBV7-8 and TRBJ2-2; 10 bases map to TRBD2. Losses at the gene ends were 10 bases for V and 2 bases for J; bases not matched to a gene: 10. Germline V gene data show CDR1 as SGHVS and CDR2 as FQNEAQ. The CDR3 length is 16 residues. This chain's CDR3 is CANGLAGVQNTGELFF. CDR3 DNA sequence: TGTGCCAACGGGCTAGCGGGAGTCCAAAACACCGGGGAGCTGTTTTTT.

The chain joins TRBV11-1 to TRBJ1-2; TRBD1 aligns across 7 bases. The length of the CDR3 is 18 residues. CDR1 is SGHAT and CDR2 is FQDESV in the germline V gene (reference sequence). Germline trimming cut 6 bases from V and 4 bases from J; bases unmatched to any gene: 20. CDR3 sequence reads: CASSNPGGQYNNLYGYTF. For the CDR3, the DNA is TGTGCCAGCAGTAACCCGGGGGGACAGTACAACAATCTCTATGGCTACACCTTC.

This clonotype was counted between two and nine times. The gene calls are TRBV6-1 and TRBJ1-1; D is possibly TRBD1 (6 bases). This CDR3 is 15 amino acids long. Trimming cost V 5 bases and J 3 bases, with 16 bases left between them. Germline CDR1 and CDR2: MNHNS and SASEGT. CDR3 sequence (DNA): TGTGCCAGCAGTCACGTGAGGGGGATGCACACTGAAGCTTTCTTT. The encoded protein is CASSHVRGMHTEAFF.

J is TRBJ1-2 and V is TRBV20-1, with 7 bases aligning to TRBD1. This CDR3 contains 13 residues. CDR1 and CDR2 from the germline V gene are DFQATT and SNEGSKA (reference sequence). The V gene end was trimmed by 6 bases and the J gene end by 0 bases; junction bases not matched to a gene: 4. This chain's CDR3 is CSARGQTNYGYTF. DNA for the CDR3: TGCAGTGCCCGGGGACAGACTAACTATGGCTACACCTTC.

The DNA of the CDR3 is TGTGCCAGCAGCTTAGTACTGACCGGGAATGAGCAGTTCTTC. Its protein product is CASSLVLTGNEQFF. V and J are TRBV11-2 and TRBJ2-1; D remains ambiguous. This CDR3 spans 14 amino acids. The germline V gene encodes CDR1 SGHAT and CDR2 FQNNGV. V was cut by 1 base and J by 7 bases, with 11 bases left in between.

This chain joins TRBV7-9 and TRBJ2-7, with 10 bases identical to TRBD1. The germline V gene has CDR1 SEHNR and CDR2 FQNEAQ (reference sequence). The CDR3 is 14 amino acids. V dropped 5 bases and J dropped 3; count of bases not matched to a gene: 4. CDR3: CASSPRDRGYEQYF. The CDR3 DNA reads TGTGCCAGCAGCCCCCGGGACAGGGGCTACGAGCAGTACTTC.

This clonotype turned up a few times. This rearrangement joins TRBV7-2 to TRBJ2-5; 7 nucleotides agree with TRBD1. Germline CDR1 and CDR2: SGHTA and FQGNSA. This CDR3 has 15 residues. Trimming cost V 5 bases and J 4 bases; bases outside gene matches: 10. The CDR3, as DNA: TGTGCCAGCAGCATGGGACAGTCGGCGGGAGAGACCCAGTACTTC. Its translation: CASSMGQSAGETQYF.

This clonotype has just a few counts. J is TRBJ2-6 and V is TRBV7-9; the D is unclear. Germline-derived CDR1 and CDR2 are SEHNR and FQNEAQ (reference sequence). V dropped 2 bases and J dropped 4 bases, with 9 bases sitting between them. This CDR3 has 15 residues. CDR3 in DNA: TGTGCCAGCAGCTTATTGGTTAGAGGGGCCAACGTCCTGACTTTC. This sequence encodes CASSLLVRGANVLTF.

Only a few counts were recorded for this clonotype. The chain is built from TRBV14 and TRBJ2-5; D is perhaps TRBD2 (6 bases). Germline CDR1 is SGHDN and CDR2 is FVKESK. Trimming removed 11 bases at V and 6 bases at J, with 25 bases between. This CDR3 has 15 residues. The CDR3 coding sequence is TGTGCCTCCTCTTCCGTCAGGGAGGAAGCCAAGACCCAGTACTTC. Its translation is CASSSVREEAKTQYF.

This clonotype was seen a handful of times. This rearrangement joins TRBV28 to TRBJ1-1, with 10 bases that match TRBD1. After removal of 3 bases from V and 0 bases from J, the junction contained 7 bases not matched to a gene. The CDR3 consists of 17 residues. CDR1 is MDHEN, CDR2 SYDVKM, per germline. Here the CDR3 reads CASSFPGTGAMNTEAFF. DNA of the CDR3: TGTGCCAGCAGTTTTCCCGGGACAGGGGCAATGAACACTGAAGCTTTCTTT.

Points on this clonotype: The junction does not match germline at one end; this may be a read error. V and J are TRBV11-2 and TRBJ2-3, with D hard to call. The CDR3 is 14 amino acids. CDR1 SGHAT and CDR2 FQNNGV come from the germline V gene. CDR3 coding DNA: TGTGCCAGCAGCTTAGAGTTCAGACCCGGTACGCGGTATTTT. Protein sequence: CASSLEFRPGTRYF.

This clonotype was counted a few times. The chain employs TRBV7-2 and TRBJ1-1; 8 nucleotides align to TRBD1. Germline values: CDR1 SGHTA, CDR2 FQGNSA. The CDR3 consists of 15 residues. V dropped 1 base and J dropped 4; count of bases not matched to a gene: 5. For the CDR3, the DNA is TGTGCCAGCAGCTTAGGAAGGACAGGGAGCACTGAAGCTTTCTTT. It is translated as CASSLGRTGSTEAFF. Filled out from reference TRBV7-2 and TRBJ1-1, the complete variable domain reads GAGVSQSPSNKVTEKGKDVELRCDPISGHTALYWYRQSLGQGLEFLIYFQGNSAPDKSGLPSDRFSAERTGGSVSTLTIQRTQQEDSAVYLCASSLGRTGSTEAFFGQGTRLTVV.